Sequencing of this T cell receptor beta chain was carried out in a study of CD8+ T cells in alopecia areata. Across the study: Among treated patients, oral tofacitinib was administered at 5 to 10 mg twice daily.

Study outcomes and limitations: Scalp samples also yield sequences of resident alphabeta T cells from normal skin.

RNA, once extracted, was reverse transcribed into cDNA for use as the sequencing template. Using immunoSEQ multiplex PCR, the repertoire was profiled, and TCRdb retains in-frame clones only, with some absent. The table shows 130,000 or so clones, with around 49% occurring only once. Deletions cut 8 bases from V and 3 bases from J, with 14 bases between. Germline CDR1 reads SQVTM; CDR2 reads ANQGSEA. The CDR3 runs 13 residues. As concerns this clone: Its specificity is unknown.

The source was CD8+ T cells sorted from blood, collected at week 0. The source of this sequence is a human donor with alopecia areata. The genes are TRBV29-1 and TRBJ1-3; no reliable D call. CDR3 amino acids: CSFRGGSGNTIYF. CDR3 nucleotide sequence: TGCAGCTTCCGAGGAGGGAGTGGAAACACCATATATTTT.